Listed below are T cell receptor beta chains from one sample, sequenced in a study of early T cells in non-severe SARS-CoV-2 infection. Via MiXCR, TCRdb re-called the 5' RACE reads, giving one row per CDR3 protein. Seen here are about 72,000 distinct CDR3 sequences, 9.1% observed once, and the top ten hold 3.2%. The sequencing sample was made of whole blood. The receptors stem from an adult who was a healthcare worker with PCR-confirmed SARS-CoV-2 infection or an uninfected control (not recorded which). The CDR3 runs from the conserved cysteine through the conserved F or W. D genes are given only for firm matches. Size is stated for part of the rows, as once, few or many counts, or as a class when the clone is expanded.

.	many	TRBV7-2	TRBJ1-5	CASSVGWGQPQHF	TGTGCCAGCAGCGTGGGCTGGGGTCAGCCCCAGCATTTT
TRBD2	few	TRBV7-3	TRBJ2-3	CASSLRLAGGQDTQYF	TGTGCCAGCAGCTTAAGGCTAGCGGGAGGTCAAGATACGCAGTATTTT
TRBD2	.	TRBV4-2	TRBJ2-7	CASSQGLVAGGLYEQYF	TGTGCCAGCAGCCAAGGGTTGGTAGCGGGAGGGCTCTACGAGCAGTACTTC
TRBD2	many	TRBV20-1	TRBJ2-3	CSASPPRLAGEDTQYF	TGCAGTGCTAGCCCCCCTAGACTAGCGGGAGAAGATACGCAGTATTTT
.	many	TRBV2	TRBJ1-5	CASSEGQDNQPQHF	TGTGCCAGCAGTGAAGGACAGGACAATCAGCCCCAGCATTTT
.	many	TRBV20-1	TRBJ1-5	CSVKGGNQPQHF	TGCAGTGTCAAGGGGGGCAATCAGCCCCAGCATTTT
TRBD1	many	TRBV6-5	TRBJ2-3	CASSYWTGGADTQYF	TGTGCCAGCAGTTACTGGACAGGGGGCGCCGATACGCAGTATTTT
.	many	TRBV21-1	TRBJ1-1	CASSKRRTASLPAEAFF	TGTGCCAGCAGCAAAAGGAGGACAGCTTCACTCCCCGCTGAAGCTTTCTTT
.	.	TRBV7-9	TRBJ1-1	CASSLTGPNTEAFF	TGTGCCAGCAGCTTAACAGGGCCGAACACTGAAGCTTTCTTT
TRBD2	.	TRBV7-3	TRBJ2-3	CASSLQREQRQYF	TGTGCCAGCAGCTTACAGCGGGAGCAGAGGCAGTATTTT
.	many	TRBV25-1	TRBJ2-5	CASSDPPGRGGRIETQYF	TGTGCCAGCAGTGACCCTCCGGGACGAGGAGGAAGGATAGAGACCCAGTACTTC
TRBD1	many	TRBV5-4	TRBJ2-5	CASSPRTGQETQYF	TGTGCCAGCAGCCCCAGGACAGGGCAAGAGACCCAGTACTTC
.	few	TRBV2	TRBJ1-2	CASSDDDRRGYTF	TGTGCCAGCAGTGACGACGACCGGAGGGGCTACACCTTC
.	.	TRBV7-9	TRBJ2-5	CASSFPAYVGETQYF	TGTGCCAGCAGCTTCCCGGCTTATGTTGGGGAGACCCAGTACTTC
.	.	TRBV5-1	TRBJ2-7	CASSFSGRANYEQYF	TGCGCCAGCAGCTTTAGCGGCAGGGCAAACTACGAGCAGTACTTC
TRBD1	few	TRBV4-2	TRBJ2-4	CASSQGEQGYIQYF	TGTGCCAGCAGCCAAGGGGAACAGGGGTACATTCAGTACTTC
.	many	TRBV7-2	TRBJ2-7	CASSLTRSYEQYF	TGTGCCAGCAGCCTTACTCGATCCTACGAGCAGTACTTC
TRBD1	few	TRBV28	TRBJ2-5	CASSPRDRAWETQYF	TGTGCCAGCAGCCCACGTGACAGGGCTTGGGAGACCCAGTACTTC
TRBD2	few	TRBV19	TRBJ2-4	CAAGGGDWDIQYF	TGTGCCGCCGGCGGGGGGGATTGGGACATTCAGTACTTC
TRBD1	many	TRBV20-1	TRBJ2-1	CSAEAARGRYNEQFF	TGCAGTGCCGAGGCCGCCAGGGGGAGATACAATGAGCAGTTCTTC
.	.	TRBV12-3/TRBV12-4	TRBJ2-7	CASSPGHPYEQYF	TGTGCCAGCAGCCCGGGACACCCCTACGAGCAGTACTTC
TRBD2	many	TRBV20-1	TRBJ2-7	CSATRTSGRTEQYF	TGCAGTGCTACCCGGACTAGCGGGAGGACCGAGCAGTACTTC
TRBD2	many	TRBV9	TRBJ2-1	CASSVPVAGGPSYNEQFF	TGTGCCAGCAGCGTACCGGTAGCGGGAGGGCCCTCCTACAATGAGCAGTTCTTC
TRBD1	.	TRBV10-2	TRBJ1-6	CASSRTGDNSPLHF	TGCGCCAGCAGTAGGACAGGGGATAATTCACCCCTCCACTTT
TRBD1	.	TRBV12-3/TRBV12-4	TRBJ1-2	CASSSTGGPGYGYTF	TGTGCCAGCAGTTCAACAGGGGGTCCTGGTTATGGCTACACCTTC
TRBD2	few	TRBV7-8	TRBJ2-2	CASNRPGGRANTGELFF	TGTGCCAGCAATCGACCCGGCGGGAGGGCGAACACCGGGGAGCTGTTTTTT
.	many	TRBV14	TRBJ2-1	CASSQEAARINEQFF	TGTGCCAGCAGCCAAGAGGCGGCGAGGATCAATGAGCAGTTCTTC
TRBD2	.	TRBV20-1	TRBJ2-1	CSVGGLALGDEQFF	TGCAGTGTCGGTGGACTAGCTCTCGGCGATGAGCAGTTCTTC
TRBD1	once	TRBV11-1	TRBJ2-5	CASSSRGQAQETQYF	TGTGCCAGCAGCTCGCGGGGACAGGCACAAGAGACCCAGTACTTC
TRBD1	.	TRBV4-1	TRBJ2-1	CASSQVLDRVLYNEQFF	TGCGCCAGCAGCCAAGTCTTGGACAGGGTCCTCTACAATGAGCAGTTCTTC
.	many	TRBV6-2/TRBV6-3	TRBJ2-3	CASSYRLDWDTQYF	TGTGCCAGCAGTTACCGACTAGACTGGGATACGCAGTATTTT
TRBD1	.	TRBV27	TRBJ1-4	CASSYRGEKLFF	TGTGCCAGCAGTTACAGGGGCGAAAAACTGTTTTTT
TRBD1	few	TRBV7-2	TRBJ2-1	CASSYRGASSYNEQFF	TGTGCCAGCAGCTACAGGGGTGCAAGCTCCTACAATGAGCAGTTCTTC
.	few	TRBV7-9	TRBJ2-5	CASSTIKLQETQYF	TGTGCCAGCAGCACAATTAAGCTGCAAGAGACCCAGTACTTC
.	few	TRBV7-3	TRBJ2-5	CASSFGDGGGPRETQYF	TGTGCCAGCAGCTTCGGGGATGGTGGGGGCCCTCGGGAGACCCAGTACTTC
TRBD2	.	TRBV6-5	TRBJ2-3	CASTGLGLAGGSTDTQYF	TGTGCCAGCACCGGGTTGGGGCTAGCGGGAGGAAGCACAGATACGCAGTATTTT
.	medium-sized	TRBV28	TRBJ2-4	CASSPPRGNIQYF	TGTGCCAGCAGTCCCCCCAGGGGCAACATTCAGTACTTC
.	.	TRBV4-2	TRBJ2-2	CASSQERTDTGELFF	TGTGCCAGCAGCCAAGAGCGGACAGACACCGGGGAGCTGTTTTTT
TRBD1	.	TRBV3-1	TRBJ1-5	CASSHGQGRQPQHF	TGTGCCAGCAGCCATGGACAGGGAAGGCAGCCCCAGCATTTT
.	.	TRBV27	TRBJ2-1	CASSFGRDEQFF	TGTGCCAGCAGTTTTGGTCGGGATGAGCAGTTCTTC
.	many	TRBV20-1	TRBJ2-4	CSARHLSGKNIQYF	TGCAGTGCTAGACACCTATCGGGCAAAAACATTCAGTACTTC
.	few	TRBV5-1	TRBJ2-7	CASSLEGRGYEQYF	TGCGCCAGCAGCTTGGAGGGCCGGGGCTACGAGCAGTACTTC
.	.	TRBV2	TRBJ1-6	CASSLGAGRNNSPLHF	TGTGCCAGCAGTCTAGGGGCAGGGAGGAACAATTCACCCCTCCACTTT
.	.	TRBV29-1	TRBJ2-5	CSVLGTTFQETQYF	TGCAGCGTCCTCGGGACCACCTTTCAAGAGACCCAGTACTTC
TRBD2	.	TRBV2	TRBJ2-7	CASSERREPTRGQYF	TGTGCCAGCAGTGAAAGGCGGGAGCCTACGAGGGGGCAGTACTTC
.	few	TRBV20-1	TRBJ2-1	CSATLKGQFF	TGCAGTGCCACCCTGAAGGGGCAGTTCTTC
TRBD1	few	TRBV5-5	TRBJ2-5	CASSRTGALETQYF	TGTGCCAGCAGCAGGACAGGGGCCCTTGAGACCCAGTACTTC